This entry describes one TCR beta chain. V lost 7 bases to trimming and J lost 4 bases; unmatched junction nucleotides: 1. There are 12 residues in the CDR3. CDR1 is MNHNY, CDR2 SVGAGI, per germline (reference sequence). The sample belongs to a study of blood T cell repertoires in COVID-19. About the research overall: Specimens from acute and convalescent COVID-19 originated in the United States, Italy and Spain. T cells, B-cell-depleted T cells, or PBMCs provided the cDNA or gDNA that served as material.

Per the authors' pipeline: Reference gene primer amplification gave nucleated cell count estimates. Generated by immunoSEQ multiplex PCR, the TCRdb table keeps only in-frame clones and is missing some. V and J calls and clone size follow that table, whereas D and trimming were derived from the DNA. The table includes about 81,000 clones, about nine tenths detected once. The clonotype comes from a woman aged 45-59 years in a cohort sampled during active COVID-19. Source material: peripheral blood. J is TRBJ1-1 and V is TRBV6-6, with 9 bases lining up with TRBD1. Here the CDR3 DNA reads TGTGCCAGCACGGACAGGGGCACTGAAGCTTTCTTT. Its translation is CASTDRGTEAFF.